The 11 T cell receptor beta chains below come from one sample, sequenced in a study of control samples from healthy donors and cancer patients (dated by TCRdb to 2020 to 2021). The method behind the library was the immunoSEQ multiplex PCR assay. TCRdb mirrors the immuneACCESS table, restricted to in-frame sequences. Some clones are absent from its copies; in checked studies, under half trace to an unresolved V gene, and the reason for the others is unknown. The sample yields 130,000 or so clones; 80% to 90% were counted once. The ten top clones hold about 12% of the sample. Material: blood. The receptors were sampled from a man aged 30 to 45 in good health.

The table lists this clone with a few counts. The chain is built from TRBV10-2 and TRBJ1-4, with a weak D call TRBD1 (5 bases). Trimming pared 7 bases from V and 10 bases from J, leaving 13 bases between. The CDR3 runs to 12 residues. Per the germline V gene, CDR1 is WSHSY and CDR2 is SAAADI. This CDR3 reads CASTPGGGKLFF. In nucleotides, the CDR3 is TGCGCCAGCACCCCGGGGGGGGGAAAACTGTTTTTT.

The genes are TRBV2 and TRBJ2-2; 7 bases map to TRBD2. V lost 6 bases and J lost 0; bases outside the gene matches: 7. The CDR3 runs to 16 residues. Germline V CDR1 and CDR2: SNHLY, FYNNEI. This CDR3 is CASSLLGGANTGELFF. The CDR3 coding sequence is TGTGCCAGCAGCCTCCTGGGGGGGGCGAACACCGGGGAGCTGTTTTTT. The full variable domain, its missing parts supplied by reference TRBV2 and TRBJ2-2, is EPEVTQTPSHQVTQMGQEVILRCVPISNHLYFYWYRQILGQKVEFLVSFYNNEISEKSEIFDDQFSVERPDGSNFTLKIRSTKLEDSAMYFCASSLLGGANTGELFFGEGSRLTVL.

The chain carries TRBV4-1 and TRBJ2-7; no definite D call. V lost 1 base, J lost 6 bases, and 16 bases lay in between. Germline CDR1 MGHRA, CDR2 YSYEKL. The CDR3 runs to 15 residues. This CDR3 is CASSQGTTLKGEQYF. The CDR3 DNA reads as TGCGCCAGCAGCCAAGGGACGACCCTAAAGGGCGAGCAGTACTTC.

The chain has TRBV28 and TRBJ1-5; D is undetermined. V lost 5 bases, J lost 4 bases, and 12 bases lay in between. Germline lookup yields CDR1 MDHEN and CDR2 SYDVKM. The CDR3 has 14 residues. The CDR3 DNA is TGTGCCAGCAGTATGAACTGGAGGAATCAGCCCCAGCATTTT. This encodes CASSMNWRNQPQHF.

The rearrangement uses TRBV4-2 and TRBJ2-7, with 7 bases aligning to TRBD1. This CDR3 has 13 residues. CDR1 is LGHNA, CDR2 YNFKEQ, per germline. V lost 6 bases, J lost 5 bases, and 7 bases stayed unmatched. CDR3: CASRHRGVNEQYF. The CDR3 coding sequence is TGTGCCAGCAGACACAGGGGAGTAAACGAGCAGTACTTC.

The V call is TRBV19, the J call TRBJ2-6; D may correspond to TRBD1 or TRBD2 (5 bases each). CDR3 length: 15 residues. Germline loops: CDR1 LNHDA, CDR2 SQIVND (reference sequence). Trimming pared 4 bases from V and 2 bases from J, leaving 9 bases between. The CDR3 is CASSNQGAGANVLTF. The CDR3 DNA sequence: TGTGCCAGTAGTAATCAGGGAGCTGGGGCCAACGTCCTGACTTTC.

This chain joins TRBV19 and TRBJ2-6; 8 bases map to TRBD1. CDR3 size: 20 residues. Germline V lookup: CDR1 LNHDA, CDR2 SQIVND (reference sequence). V shed 4 bases and J 0 bases; nucleotides not matched to a gene: 14. The CDR3 loop is CASSKSGQGFIHSGANVLTF. For the CDR3, the DNA is TGTGCCAGTAGTAAGTCAGGACAGGGCTTTATACACTCTGGGGCCAACGTCCTGACTTTC.

The chain is built from TRBV12-5 and TRBJ2-1; D unclear. The V gene's germline CDR1 is LGHNT and CDR2 FRNRAP. The CDR3 is made up of 11 amino acids. V was pared by 4 bases and J by 7 bases, with 5 bases between. The CDR3 DNA follows: TGTGCTAGTGGTTCCAGGAATGAGCAGTTCTTC. This sequence encodes CASGSRNEQFF.

The chain carries TRBV29-1 and TRBJ2-5; D is possibly TRBD1 or TRBD2 (5 bases each). The V end was cut by 4 bases, the J end by 7 bases, with 13 bases between. The CDR3 contains 12 residues. From germline, CDR1 is SQVTM and CDR2 ANQGSEA. CDR3 in amino acids: CSVVFGAVTQYF. The CDR3, as DNA: TGCAGCGTTGTCTTCGGGGCCGTGACCCAGTACTTC.

This chain links TRBV19 with TRBJ1-4; 8 bases align to TRBD1. With 7 bases clipped from V and 6 bases from J, the junction kept 10 bases outside the gene matches. The CDR3 sequence is 15 residues long. Looked up from germline, CDR1 is LNHDA and CDR2 is SQIVND (reference sequence). DNA of the CDR3: TGTGCCAGTAACAGCTTCGGACAGGGTCATGAAAAACTGTTTTTT. As protein: CASNSFGQGHEKLFF.

The chain is built from TRBV5-1 and TRBJ2-3, with D unresolved. The V gene lost 3 bases and the J gene lost 0 bases, with 8 bases spanning the gap. There are 14 residues in the CDR3. From germline, CDR1 is SGHRS and CDR2 YFSETQ. CDR3 nucleotide sequence: TGCGCCAGCAGCTCTCCGGATAGCACAGATACGCAGTATTTT. It codes for CASSSPDSTDTQYF.